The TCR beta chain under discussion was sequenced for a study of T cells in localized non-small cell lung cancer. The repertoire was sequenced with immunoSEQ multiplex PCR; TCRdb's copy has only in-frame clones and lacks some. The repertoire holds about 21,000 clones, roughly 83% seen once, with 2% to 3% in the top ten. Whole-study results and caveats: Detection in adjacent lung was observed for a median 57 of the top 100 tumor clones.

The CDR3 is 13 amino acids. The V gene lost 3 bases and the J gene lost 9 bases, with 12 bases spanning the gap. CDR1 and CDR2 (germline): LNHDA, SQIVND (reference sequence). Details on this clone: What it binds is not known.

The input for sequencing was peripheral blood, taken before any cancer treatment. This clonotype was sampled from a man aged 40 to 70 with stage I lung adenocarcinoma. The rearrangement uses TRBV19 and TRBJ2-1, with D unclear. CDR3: CASSIWGIGEQFF. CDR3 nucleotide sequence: TGTGCCAGTAGTATCTGGGGAATAGGTGAGCAGTTCTTC.